A selection of T cell receptor beta chains follows, all from one sample in a study of T cell responses to AZD1222 COVID-19 vaccine. Assay used: immunoSEQ multiplex PCR; TCRdb lists only in-frame clones, some missing. The profile shows about 130,000 clones, approximately 88% of them singletons. Here the sequenced sample was peripheral blood, taken on day 0 of AZD1222 vaccination. The receptor set was obtained from an adult in good health. The CDR3 runs from the conserved cysteine through the conserved F or W. D genes are given only for firm matches. The size of a clone is reported for some rows only, either as once, few or many, or as a class for expanded clones.

>TRBV7-9|TRBD2|TRBJ2-7|.
CASSSSGYEQYF
TGTGCCAGCAGTAGTAGCGGGTACGAGCAGTACTTC
>TRBV29-1|TRBD1|TRBJ1-2|.
CSVNQGTGANGYTF
TGCAGCGTCAATCAGGGGACAGGGGCGAATGGCTACACCTTC
>TRBV6-5|.|TRBJ1-5|.
CASSYSNRRNQPQHF
TGTGCCAGCAGTTACTCGAATAGGCGCAATCAGCCCCAGCATTTT
>TRBV29-1|.|TRBJ1-1|.
CSVKETTNTEAFF
TGCAGCGTGAAGGAGACCACGAACACTGAAGCTTTCTTT
>TRBV15|.|TRBJ2-7|few
CATSRAGSNSYEQYF
TGTGCCACCAGCAGAGCCGGCAGCAACTCCTACGAGCAGTACTTC
>TRBV15|TRBD2|TRBJ2-2|.
CATSRQRGSTGELFF
TGTGCCACCAGCAGACAGCGGGGGAGCACCGGGGAGCTGTTTTTT
>TRBV27|.|TRBJ1-2|.
CASSLNSRDLSANYGYTF
TGTGCCAGCAGTTTAAATTCAAGGGACCTCTCGGCTAACTATGGCTACACCTTC
>TRBV3-1/TRBV3-2|TRBD1|TRBJ1-6|.
CASRHRTGNSPLHF
TGTGCCAGCAGACATAGGACAGGAAATTCACCCCTCCACTTT
>TRBV12-3/TRBV12-4|.|TRBJ2-2|.
CASSGSTELFF
TGTGCCAGCAGTGGGTCCACCGAGCTGTTTTTT
>TRBV28|.|TRBJ1-5|.
CASSLLNQPQHF
TGTGCCAGCAGCCTCCTCAATCAGCCCCAGCATTTT
>TRBV5-6|.|TRBJ2-3|.
CASSFTGRIDTQYF
TGTGCCAGCAGCTTTACAGGGAGAATTGATACGCAGTATTTT
>TRBV11-3|TRBD2|TRBJ2-1|few
CASSLFLVGTTNEQFF
TGTGCCAGCAGCTTATTTCTCGTGGGGACTACCAATGAGCAGTTCTTC
>TRBV30|TRBD1|TRBJ2-7|.
CAWRDRGYEQYF
TGTGCCTGGAGAGACAGGGGGTACGAGCAGTACTTC
>TRBV7-9|TRBD2|TRBJ2-7|.
CASSSLAEELSYEQYF
TGTGCCAGCAGCTCCCTAGCGGAGGAGCTCTCCTACGAGCAGTACTTC
>TRBV29-1|.|TRBJ1-2|.
CSVLSGTTGYTF
TGCAGCGTTCTTTCCGGGACAACTGGCTACACCTTC
>TRBV28|.|TRBJ1-2|once
CASSEGTRGANYGYTF
TGTGCCAGCAGCGAGGGGACGAGGGGAGCTAACTATGGCTACACCTTC
>TRBV18|.|TRBJ1-5|once
CASSPPLSLGDQPQHF
TGTGCCAGCTCACCACCGCTGTCTTTGGGGGATCAGCCCCAGCATTTT
>TRBV3-1/TRBV3-2|.|TRBJ2-1|.
CASSQTSRGEQFF
TGTGCCAGCAGCCAAACTAGCAGGGGCGAGCAGTTCTTC
>TRBV9|TRBD2|TRBJ2-2|.
CASSDPGGADTGELFF
TGTGCCAGCAGCGACCCCGGGGGGGCGGACACCGGGGAGCTGTTTTTT
>TRBV30|TRBD1|TRBJ1-5|.
CAWSVYPQGDQPQHF
TGTGCCTGGAGTGTGTATCCGCAGGGGGATCAGCCCCAGCATTTT
>TRBV29-1|.|TRBJ1-1|.
CSVERDTQIEAFF
TGCAGCGTTGAACGGGACACGCAGATCGAAGCTTTCTTT
>TRBV30|.|TRBJ1-2|.
CAWTGSTNYGYTF
TGTGCCTGGACGGGCTCTACTAACTATGGCTACACCTTC
>TRBV7-2|.|TRBJ2-3|.
CASSSATRGTDTQYF
TGTGCCAGCAGCTCCGCGACGAGGGGCACAGATACGCAGTATTTT
>TRBV15|.|TRBJ1-4|.
CATEGQGSTNEKLFF
TGTGCCACCGAAGGGCAGGGGTCAACTAATGAAAAACTGTTTTTT
>TRBV11-1|TRBD1|TRBJ2-1|.
CASSFGAGGGYEQFF
TGTGCCAGCAGCTTCGGCGCAGGGGGCGGCTATGAGCAGTTCTTC
>TRBV6-6|.|TRBJ1-6|.
CASRPRQNSPLHF
TGTGCCAGCAGACCCCGACAGAATTCACCCCTCCACTTT
>TRBV3-1/TRBV3-2|.|TRBJ1-5|.
CASSQGGANQPQHF
TGTGCCAGCAGCCAAGGGGGGGCAAATCAGCCCCAGCATTTT
>TRBV15|TRBD2|TRBJ2-7|.
CATSRGVTSGGYEQYF
TGTGCCACCAGCAGAGGGGTGACTAGCGGGGGTTACGAGCAGTACTTC
>TRBV6-5|.|TRBJ1-2|.
CASSYSPGDGYTF
TGTGCCAGCAGTTACTCCCCTGGGGATGGCTACACCTTC
>TRBV4-1|TRBD2|TRBJ2-1|.
CASSQEPGSGSNNEQFF
TGCGCCAGCAGCCAAGAGCCGGGAAGCGGGAGCAACAATGAGCAGTTCTTC
>TRBV7-9|TRBD1|TRBJ2-1|.
CASSPVGTVVNEQFF
TGTGCCAGCAGCCCTGTGGGGACAGTAGTCAATGAGCAGTTCTTC
>TRBV4-1|TRBD1|TRBJ1-2|.
CASSQDWGQGGGYTF
TGCGCCAGCAGCCAAGATTGGGGACAGGGCGGAGGCTACACCTTC
>TRBV3-1/TRBV3-2|.|TRBJ1-1|.
CASSLPLGAGTEAFF
TGTGCCAGCAGCCTGCCTTTGGGGGCGGGCACTGAAGCTTTCTTT
>TRBV5-1|TRBD1|TRBJ1-2|.
CASSGQGHFDGYTF
TGCGCCAGCAGTGGACAGGGGCACTTCGATGGCTACACCTTC
>TRBV18|.|TRBJ1-5|.
CASSRGSGGNQPQHF
TGTGCCAGCTCACGGGGGAGCGGAGGCAATCAGCCCCAGCATTTT
>TRBV6-2/TRBV6-3|.|TRBJ1-1|.
CASSPPDAREAFF
TGTGCCAGCAGTCCCCCGGACGCTCGGGAAGCTTTCTTT
>TRBV5-1|.|TRBJ2-5|.
CASSPSPSQETQYF
TGCGCCAGCAGTCCATCGCCTAGTCAGGAGACCCAGTACTTC
>TRBV7-2|.|TRBJ2-3|.
CASSPPPGRGEDTQYF
TGTGCCAGCAGCCCCCCACCGGGACGGGGCGAAGATACGCAGTATTTT
>TRBV12-3/TRBV12-4|TRBD1|TRBJ2-7|.
CASSTGTGSEQYF
TGTGCCAGCAGTACCGGGACAGGGTCCGAGCAGTACTTC
>TRBV9|.|TRBJ2-1|.
CASSVAPLESDNEQFF
TGTGCCAGCAGCGTAGCGCCCCTAGAGAGTGACAATGAGCAGTTCTTC
>TRBV2|.|TRBJ1-6|.
CASSNRGLGSPLHF
TGTGCCAGCAGTAACCGGGGCCTAGGGTCACCCCTCCACTTT
>TRBV5-1|TRBD2|TRBJ2-5|.
CASSRDYTEETQYF
TGCGCCAGCAGCAGGGACTATACCGAAGAGACCCAGTACTTC
>TRBV10-3|.|TRBJ2-7|.
CAISELQSEYEQYF
TGTGCCATCAGTGAGCTGCAGAGCGAGTACGAGCAGTACTTC
>TRBV14|.|TRBJ2-1|.
CASSQEGLQLTFYNEQFF
TGTGCCAGCAGCCAAGAAGGACTCCAACTAACCTTCTACAATGAGCAGTTCTTC
>TRBV5-1|.|TRBJ1-3|few
CASSLEAQGSFSGNTIYF
TGCGCCAGCAGCTTGGAAGCTCAGGGGTCATTCTCTGGAAACACCATATATTTT
>TRBV19|.|TRBJ2-7|.
CASSIKVRTEQYF
TGTGCCAGTAGTATAAAGGTCAGGACCGAGCAGTACTTC
>TRBV9|.|TRBJ1-2|.
CASSPGVGPDGYTF
TGTGCCAGCAGCCCAGGGGTGGGGCCGGATGGCTACACCTTC
>TRBV19|TRBD1|TRBJ2-3|once
CASSPRQGSTDTQYF
TGTGCCAGTAGTCCCAGACAGGGAAGCACAGATACGCAGTATTTT
>TRBV14|TRBD1|TRBJ1-1|once
CASSQDLGQVNTEAFF
TGTGCCAGCAGCCAAGATTTGGGACAGGTGAACACTGAAGCTTTCTTT
>TRBV9|.|TRBJ1-5|.
CASNTLSNQPQHF
TGTGCCAGCAACACGCTAAGCAATCAGCCCCAGCATTTT
>TRBV7-9|TRBD2|TRBJ2-3|.
CASSPVAGGIVDTQYF
TGTGCCAGCAGCCCTGTCGCGGGGGGGATTGTTGATACGCAGTATTTT
>TRBV4-1|.|TRBJ2-7|.
CASSQVWLALYEQYF
TGCGCCAGCAGCCAAGTGTGGCTAGCGCTCTACGAGCAGTACTTC